This T cell receptor (beta chain) derives from a study of a mutant IDH1 vaccine in newly diagnosed glioma. Overall study findings and caveats: Pseudoprogression seemed unlinked to shifts in top peripheral T cell clonotypes.

Specified time point: baseline, week 1 (first vaccination visit). Specified treatment: pre-vaccination baseline after standard-of-care therapy. A remark on this clone: Its antigen is as yet unknown.

The CDR3 consists of 15 residues. The V gene lost 1 base and the J gene lost 4 bases, with 12 bases spanning the gap. From germline, CDR1 is LGHNA and CDR2 YNFKEQ. Only in-frame clones appear in the TCRdb table, and some are missing; sequencing was by immunoSEQ multiplex PCR. Of around 64,000 clones listed, approximately 82% are singletons. The sequences come from peripheral blood mononuclear cells (PBMCs), collected from a glioma patient treated with radiotherapy, temozolomide or both. The sequence was collected from a woman aged 18-30 years with glioma. Some clones in this sample may be carry-over from other donors' samples. The chain has TRBV4-2 and TRBJ2-3; no definite D call. DNA for the CDR3: TGTGCCAGCAGCCAAGGTCTCAGTAGTTCAGATACGCAGTATTTT. It codes for CASSQGLSSSDTQYF.